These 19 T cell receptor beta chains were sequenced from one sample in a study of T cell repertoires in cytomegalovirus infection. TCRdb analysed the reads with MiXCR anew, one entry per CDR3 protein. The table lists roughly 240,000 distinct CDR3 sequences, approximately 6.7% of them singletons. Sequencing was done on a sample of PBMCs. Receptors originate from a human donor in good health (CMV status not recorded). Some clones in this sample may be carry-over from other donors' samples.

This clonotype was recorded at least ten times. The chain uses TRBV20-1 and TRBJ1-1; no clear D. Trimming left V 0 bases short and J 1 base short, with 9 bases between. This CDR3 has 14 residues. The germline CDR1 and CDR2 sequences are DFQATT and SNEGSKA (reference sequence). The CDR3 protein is CSARDRVGNTEAFF. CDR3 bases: TGCAGTGCTAGAGATAGAGTGGGGAACACTGAAGCTTTCTTT.

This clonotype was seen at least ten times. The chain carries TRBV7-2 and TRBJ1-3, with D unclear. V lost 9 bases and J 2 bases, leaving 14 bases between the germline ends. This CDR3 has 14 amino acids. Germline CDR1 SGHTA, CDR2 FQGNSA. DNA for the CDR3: TGTGCCAGGATGCGAGTGGCAGCTGGAAACACCATATATTTT. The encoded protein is CARMRVAAGNTIYF.

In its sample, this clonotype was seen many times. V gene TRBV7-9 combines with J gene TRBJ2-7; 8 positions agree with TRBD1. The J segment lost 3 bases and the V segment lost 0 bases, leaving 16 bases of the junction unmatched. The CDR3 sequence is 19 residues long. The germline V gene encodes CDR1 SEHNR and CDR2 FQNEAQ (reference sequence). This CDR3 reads CASSLALEVLDRAIYEQYF. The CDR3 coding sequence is TGTGCCAGCAGCTTAGCCCTGGAGGTTTTGGACAGGGCGATCTACGAGCAGTACTTC.

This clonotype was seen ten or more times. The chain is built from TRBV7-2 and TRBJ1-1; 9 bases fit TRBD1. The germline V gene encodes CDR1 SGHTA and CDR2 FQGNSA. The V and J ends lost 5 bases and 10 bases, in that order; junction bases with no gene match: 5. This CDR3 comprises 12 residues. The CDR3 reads CASSPQDRGAFF. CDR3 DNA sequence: TGTGCCAGCAGCCCCCAGGACAGGGGAGCTTTCTTT. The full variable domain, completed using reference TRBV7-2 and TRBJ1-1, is GAGVSQSPSNKVTEKGKDVELRCDPISGHTALYWYRQSLGQGLEFLIYFQGNSAPDKSGLPSDRFSAERTGGSVSTLTIQRTQQEDSAVYLCASSPQDRGAFFGQGTRLTVV.

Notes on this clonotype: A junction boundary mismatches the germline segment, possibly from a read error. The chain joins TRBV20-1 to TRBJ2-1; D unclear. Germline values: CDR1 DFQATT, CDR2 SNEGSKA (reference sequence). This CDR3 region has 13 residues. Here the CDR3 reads CSARESGYSEQFF. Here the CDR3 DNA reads TGCAGTGCTAGAGAATCCGGGTACAGTGAGCAGTTCTTC.

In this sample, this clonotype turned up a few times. The CDR3: CSAILGTEAFF. Here the CDR3 DNA reads TGCAGTGCCATTCTGGGGACTGAAGCTTTCTTT. V gene TRBV20-1 combines with J gene TRBJ1-1; D unresolved. CDR1 DFQATT and CDR2 SNEGSKA come from the germline V gene (reference sequence). The CDR3 covers 11 residues. V gave up 6 bases and J gave up 5 bases, with 10 bases separating them.

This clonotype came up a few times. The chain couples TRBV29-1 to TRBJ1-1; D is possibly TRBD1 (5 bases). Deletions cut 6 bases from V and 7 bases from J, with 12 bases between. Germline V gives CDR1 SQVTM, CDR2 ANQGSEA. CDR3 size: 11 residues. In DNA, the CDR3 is TGCAGCGTCCGTAGACAGTATGAAGCTTTCTTT. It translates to CSVRRQYEAFF.

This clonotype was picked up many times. The CDR3 DNA sequence: TGTGCCAGCAGCCGGAGCGGGGGGGGACAGTTCTTC. This sequence encodes CASSRSGGGQFF. V and J are TRBV7-2 and TRBJ2-1; 10 bases align to TRBD2. The V and J ends lost 5 bases and 13 bases, in that order; junction bases with no gene match: 5. The CDR3 loop spans 12 amino acids. The germline CDR1 and CDR2 sequences are SGHTA and FQGNSA.

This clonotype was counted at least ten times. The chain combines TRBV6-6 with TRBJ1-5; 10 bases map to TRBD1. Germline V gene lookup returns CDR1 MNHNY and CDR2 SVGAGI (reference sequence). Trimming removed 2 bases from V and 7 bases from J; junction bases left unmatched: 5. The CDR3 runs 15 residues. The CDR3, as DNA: TGTGCCAGCAGTTACACCGGACAGGGGGGCCAGCCCCAGCATTTT. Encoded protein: CASSYTGQGGQPQHF.

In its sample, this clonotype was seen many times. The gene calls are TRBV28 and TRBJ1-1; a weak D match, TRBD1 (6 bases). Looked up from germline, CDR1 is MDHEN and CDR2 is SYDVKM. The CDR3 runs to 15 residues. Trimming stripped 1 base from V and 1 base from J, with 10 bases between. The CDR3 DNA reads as TGTGCCAGCAGTTTATCCGGGACAACGAACACTGAAGCTTTCTTT. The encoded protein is CASSLSGTTNTEAFF.

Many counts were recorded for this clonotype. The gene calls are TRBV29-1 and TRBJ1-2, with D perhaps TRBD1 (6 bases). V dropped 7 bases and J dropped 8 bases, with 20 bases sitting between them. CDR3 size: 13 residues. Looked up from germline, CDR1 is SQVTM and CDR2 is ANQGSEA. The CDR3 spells CSGGGGGLGGYTF. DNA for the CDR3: TGCAGCGGGGGGGGCGGCGGCCTTGGGGGCTACACCTTC.

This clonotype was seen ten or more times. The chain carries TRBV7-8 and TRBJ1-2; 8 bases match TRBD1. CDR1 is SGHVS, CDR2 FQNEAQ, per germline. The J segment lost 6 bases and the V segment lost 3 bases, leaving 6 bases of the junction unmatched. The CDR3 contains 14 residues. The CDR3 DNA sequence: TGTGCCAGCAGCTTGTTTTTGACAGGGGATGGCTACACCTTC. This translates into CASSLFLTGDGYTF.

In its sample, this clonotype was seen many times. The CDR3 coding sequence is TGTGCCAGCAGTGGCGACAGCCTCAATCAGCCCCAGCATTTT. Amino acid sequence: CASSGDSLNQPQHF. This chain uses TRBV2 with TRBJ1-5; TRBD1 is a possible D gene (5 bases). Germline V lookup: CDR1 SNHLY, CDR2 FYNNEI. The CDR3 extends over 14 amino acids. Deletions cut 4 bases from V and 3 bases from J, with 10 bases between.

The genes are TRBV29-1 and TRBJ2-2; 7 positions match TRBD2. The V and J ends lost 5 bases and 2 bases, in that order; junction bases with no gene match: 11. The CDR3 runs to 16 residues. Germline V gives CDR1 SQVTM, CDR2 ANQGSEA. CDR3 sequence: CSVLPRGSSNTGELFF. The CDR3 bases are TGCAGCGTTCTCCCCCGCGGGAGTTCAAACACCGGGGAGCTGTTTTTT.

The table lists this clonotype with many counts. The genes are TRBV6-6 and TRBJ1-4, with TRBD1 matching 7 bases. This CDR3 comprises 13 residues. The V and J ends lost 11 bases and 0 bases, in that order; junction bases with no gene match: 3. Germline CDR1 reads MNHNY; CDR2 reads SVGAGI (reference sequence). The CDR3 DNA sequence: TGTGCCTCCGACAGGGCAACTAATGAAAAACTGTTTTTT. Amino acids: CASDRATNEKLFF.

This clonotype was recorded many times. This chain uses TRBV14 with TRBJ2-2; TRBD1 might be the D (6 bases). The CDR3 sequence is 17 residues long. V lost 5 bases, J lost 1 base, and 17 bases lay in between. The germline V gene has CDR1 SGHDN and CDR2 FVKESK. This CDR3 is CASSLRLGARNTGELFF. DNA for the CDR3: TGTGCCAGCAGCTTACGTCTGGGGGCGAGGAACACCGGGGAGCTGTTTTTT.

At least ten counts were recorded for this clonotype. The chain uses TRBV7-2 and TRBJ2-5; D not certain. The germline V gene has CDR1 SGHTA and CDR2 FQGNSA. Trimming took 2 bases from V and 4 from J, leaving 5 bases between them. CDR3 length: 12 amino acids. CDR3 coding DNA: TGTGCCAGCAGCTTAACCCTAGAGACCCAGTACTTC. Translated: CASSLTLETQYF.

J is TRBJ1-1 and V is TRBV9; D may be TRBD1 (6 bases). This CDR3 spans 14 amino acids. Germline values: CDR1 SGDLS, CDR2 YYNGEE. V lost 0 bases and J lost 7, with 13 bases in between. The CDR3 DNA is TGTGCCAGCAGCGTAGAACAGGGCAAAGGTGAAGCTTTCTTT. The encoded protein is CASSVEQGKGEAFF.

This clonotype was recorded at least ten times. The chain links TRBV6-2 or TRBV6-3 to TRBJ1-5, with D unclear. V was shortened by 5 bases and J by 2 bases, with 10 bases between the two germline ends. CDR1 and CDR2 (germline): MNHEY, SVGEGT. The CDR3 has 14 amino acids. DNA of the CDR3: TGTGCCAGCAGTACCGAAAGGGGCAATCAGCCCCAGCATTTT. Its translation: CASSTERGNQPQHF.